This TCR beta chain was sequenced for a study of response to subunit inactivated influenza vaccine (dated by TCRdb to 2016 to 2019). Notes on the research overall: Deep quantitative profiling of the T cell receptor repertoire was used in the study to follow responses to a trivalent subunit inactivated influenza vaccine. Study-wide findings and limitations: According to the authors, only a limited number of new T cells may be recruited by each seasonal influenza vaccination.

The germline V gene (reference sequence) gives CDR1 as MNHEY and CDR2 as SMNVEV. The CDR3 has 12 amino acids, counting the end cysteine and phenylalanine. Only the CDR3 region is kept as DNA, spanning 36 bases read in frame from base 1. Library preparation used RT-PCR. Instrument used: Illumina HiSeq 2500. TCRdb reprocessed the public reads (quality trimming at Q25 with fastp, clone calling with MiXCR) and kept in-frame beta chains. Every CDR3 protein is listed once, alongside the most common genes and DNA of its rows. Within this sample are 500,000 to 550,000 distinct CDR3 sequences, with roughly a quarter of them counted one time only. The top ten clonotypes cover 2.5% to 3% of the sample. About this clonotype itself: Its cognate antigen has yet to be identified. A much larger clone lies a single base off, so this may be a read error.

The same data also contributed to another study, on T cells expressing NK-cell markers. Reported in the second study: TCR beta cDNA libraries were made by 5'RACE template switching that added a universal primer site and unique molecular identifiers. Fewer than ten donors provided sorted CD3+CD56+NKG2C+, CD3+CD56+NKG2C- and CD3+CD56-NKG2C+ T-cell subsets, whose TCR beta-chain repertoires were profiled. Of the eight sequenced donors, seven were found to be HCMV-seropositive and one was found to be HCMV-seronegative. In several experiments an anti-gammadeltaTCR antibody was added to restrict sorting to alphabetaTCR-expressing T cells. For about 6 donors, the dominant CD3+CD56+NKG2C+ clonotypes were among the top 10 CD8+ clonotypes and accounted for roughly 1.0-8% of CD8+ T cells. Those dominant clonotypes were again the most abundant among CD3+CD56-NKG2C+ cells in a handful of donors, at about 28.3-65%. Whether the expanded NKG2C-expressing T cell clones were specific for HCMV antigens was left unclear. The eight sequenced donors were randomly selected healthy volunteers, three men and five women. HCMV-specific IgG was detected in serum with a commercial ELISA kit to determine HCMV serostatus. Peripheral blood mononuclear cells were isolated from blood by Ficoll density gradient centrifugation. Magnetic immunoseparation with Miltenyi isolation kits was used to isolate CD4+ and CD8+ T cells from PBMC. Priming for cDNA synthesis came from the TCR beta constant segment, and two successive PCR amplification steps followed. Illumina HiSeq 2000/2500, MiSeq or NextSeq was used to sequence libraries as 2 x 150 bp reads. MIGEC handled demultiplexing of the reads and grouping by UMI, while MiTCR was used to assemble and quantify clonotypes. To remove erroneous sequences, TCR cDNA sequences were retained only when supported by two or more reads. The tcR package was used for downstream repertoire analysis, and clonotypes were matched across fractions by CDR3 nucleotide sequence plus V segment. VDJmatch was used to annotate antigen specificity against VDJdb, with one amino acid substitution allowed in CDR3.

The sequence was obtained from a man aged 50 to 59 who received an inactivated influenza vaccine. Donor details come from another sample of the same person, matched by shared clones. This specimen was CD4+ T cells sorted from PBMCs, taken 11 to 12 days after vaccination. The rearranged chain carries TRBV27 and TRBJ2-2, with 7 bases in between that match TRBD2. The DNA reads TGTGCCGGCAGCGGACTAGCCGGGGAGCTGTTTTTT. Translated, this gives CAGSGLAGELFF.